Following are 26 T cell receptor beta chains from one sample sequenced in a study of Ad26.COV2.S vaccination and SARS-CoV-2 variants. The data were produced by immunoSEQ multiplex PCR, yet TCRdb's version contains in-frame clones alone and is incomplete. Of 350,000 to 500,000 clones listed, around 91% are singletons. Treatment denoted: some 20 received Ad26.COV2.S at low or high dose, single or two shots; a few received placebo; per-sample allocation not given. Day 63 after the first injection of vaccine or placebo was the sampling time. Sequenced material: peripheral blood, taken in a trial of Ad26.COV2.S vaccine versus placebo. Source of these receptors: a person aged 18-65 years who received the Ad26.COV2.S COVID-19 vaccine or a placebo.

The rearrangement uses TRBV28 and TRBJ1-2; D is undetermined. Trimming shortened V by 4 bases and J by 2 bases, and 26 bases separated the two germline ends. This CDR3 region has 19 residues. Germline V CDR1 and CDR2: MDHEN, SYDVKM. This chain's CDR3 is CASSSVRTGKGIGNYGYTF. CDR3 coding DNA: TGTGCCAGCAGTTCGGTCCGAACGGGGAAGGGTATCGGGAACTATGGCTACACCTTC.

V usage is TRBV20-1 and J usage is TRBJ1-5; D is possibly TRBD1 (6 bases). The V end lost 3 bases, the J end lost 4 bases, and 16 bases lay between the germline ends. Germline loops: CDR1 DFQATT, CDR2 SNEGSKA (reference sequence). CDR3 length equals 15 residues. The CDR3 sequence is CSASIRGEPNQPQHF. The CDR3 DNA follows: TGCAGTGCTAGTATCAGGGGTGAACCAAATCAGCCCCAGCATTTT.

The genes are TRBV29-1 and TRBJ1-1, with D unclear. CDR3 length equals 11 residues. Per germline, CDR1 SQVTM and CDR2 ANQGSEA. Trimming cost V 5 bases and J 5 bases, with 9 bases left between them. CDR3 DNA: TGCAGCGTTAGAAGCGGTACTGAAGCTTTCTTT. Amino acid sequence: CSVRSGTEAFF.

The V gene is TRBV5-1, the J gene TRBJ2-3; D not resolved. V lost 0 bases and J 5 bases, leaving 7 bases between the germline ends. The CDR3 runs to 13 residues. Germline CDR1 is SGHRS and CDR2 is YFSETQ. CDR3 coding DNA: TGCGCCAGCAGCTTGGGTCCGATAGATACGCAGTATTTT. Translating it yields CASSLGPIDTQYF.

V usage is TRBV27 and J usage is TRBJ2-1, with 13 bases aligning to TRBD2. J lost 9 bases, V lost 3 bases, and 8 bases had no gene match. This CDR3 is built from 16 residues. The germline gives CDR1 MNHEY, CDR2 SMNVEV (reference sequence). The CDR3 sequence is CASSLRTSGRFSEQFF. CDR3 in DNA: TGTGCCAGCAGTTTGAGGACTAGCGGGAGATTCAGTGAGCAGTTCTTC.

The chain links TRBV5-6 to TRBJ2-7; TRBD2 might be the D (5 bases). Germline lookup yields CDR1 SGHDT and CDR2 YYEEEE. V was cut by 4 bases and J by 2 bases, with 16 bases left in between. The CDR3 sequence is 15 residues long. CDR3 amino acids: CASSPKWLAAYEQYF. The CDR3 nucleotides are TGTGCCAGCAGCCCCAAGTGGCTAGCCGCCTACGAGCAGTACTTC.

This clone was detected only a few times. The chain links TRBV5-1 to TRBJ1-2, with TRBD1 as a possible D gene (6 bases). The V end was cut by 4 bases, the J end by 2 bases, with 12 bases between. The CDR3 is 14 residues long. Germline CDR1 reads SGHRS; CDR2 reads YFSETQ. In DNA form, the CDR3 reads TGCGCCAGCAGCGGAACCGGGACAAACTATGGCTACACCTTC. Its translation is CASSGTGTNYGYTF.

The DNA of the CDR3 is TGTGCCAGCAGCCAACTTAACACCGGGGAGCTGTTTTTT. Amino acids: CASSQLNTGELFF. The chain combines TRBV3-1 (or the pseudogene TRBV3-2) with TRBJ2-2; D ambiguous. The CDR3 is made up of 13 amino acids. Trimming took 2 bases from V and 2 from J, leaving 3 bases between them. Germline V CDR1 and CDR2: LGHDT, YNNKEL (reference sequence).

The rearrangement links TRBV5-1 to TRBJ2-6; no reliable D call. Trimming stripped 5 bases from V and 0 bases from J, with 6 bases between. The germline gives CDR1 SGHRS, CDR2 YFSETQ. This CDR3 has 14 amino acids. The CDR3 spells CASRFLSGANVLTF. In DNA, the CDR3 is TGCGCCAGCAGATTCCTCTCTGGGGCCAACGTCCTGACTTTC.

J is TRBJ2-1 and V is TRBV4-3; 10 bases fit TRBD2. This CDR3 comprises 16 residues. V lost 1 base, J lost 5 bases, and 5 bases stayed unmatched. Looked up from germline, CDR1 is LGHNA and CDR2 is YSLEER. The DNA of the CDR3 is TGCGCCAGCAGCCAAGCTCCTAGCGGGAGTAACAATGAGCAGTTCTTC. Encoded protein: CASSQAPSGSNNEQFF.

The rearrangement joins TRBV6-1 to TRBJ2-3; D possibly corresponds to TRBD2 (5 bases). The CDR3 extends over 16 amino acids. The V and J ends lost 0 bases and 6 bases respectively, with 16 bases between them. Looked up from germline, CDR1 is MNHNS and CDR2 is SASEGT. The CDR3 DNA follows: TGTGCCAGCAGTGAAGCGCTCGGGCTAGCTGGCGATACGCAGTATTTT. Translated, it gives CASSEALGLAGDTQYF.

The chain couples TRBV7-2 to TRBJ2-7, with D possibly called TRBD1 or TRBD2 (6 bases each). The length of the CDR3 is 16 residues. Trimming removed 3 bases at V and 2 bases at J, with 17 bases between. CDR1 and CDR2 (germline): SGHTA, FQGNSA. Here the CDR3 reads CASSLNLGGGPYEQYF. The CDR3 coding sequence is TGTGCCAGCAGCTTGAACTTAGGGGGAGGCCCCTACGAGCAGTACTTC.

The genes are TRBV7-3 and TRBJ1-1; 8 bases fit TRBD1. Trimming took 1 base from V and 1 from J; bases not matched to a gene: 2. The CDR3 spans 15 residues. Germline lookup yields CDR1 SGHTA and CDR2 FQGTGA. CDR3 sequence (DNA): TGTGCCAGCAGCTTAATGGGGACAGGGAACACTGAAGCTTTCTTT. It specifies CASSLMGTGNTEAFF.

V usage is TRBV5-1 and J usage is TRBJ1-2, with D possibly matching TRBD1 (6 bases). V lost 1 base, J lost 5 bases, and 12 bases lay in between. CDR3 size: 14 residues. The germline V gene encodes CDR1 SGHRS and CDR2 YFSETQ. DNA for the CDR3: TGCGCCAGCAGCTTGTTCGACAGGAGTTATGGCTACACCTTC. This codes for CASSLFDRSYGYTF.

The chain joins TRBV10-3 to TRBJ1-1; D call uncertain. The germline V gene encodes CDR1 ENHRY and CDR2 SYGVKD. This CDR3 is built from 13 residues. V dropped 2 bases and J dropped 3 bases, with 7 bases sitting between them. CDR3 sequence reads: CAISERGDTEAFF. The CDR3 bases are TGTGCCATCAGTGAGCGCGGGGACACTGAAGCTTTCTTT.

The chain couples TRBV5-1 to TRBJ2-1; no definite D call. V was pared by 0 bases and J by 6 bases, with 13 bases between. This CDR3 contains 15 residues. Germline V gene lookup returns CDR1 SGHRS and CDR2 YFSETQ. CDR3 loop: CASSLVASLPNEQFF. The CDR3 DNA sequence: TGCGCCAGCAGCTTGGTGGCCAGCCTCCCCAATGAGCAGTTCTTC.

The chain uses TRBV4-2 and TRBJ1-5; weak D call: TRBD1 (5 bases). The CDR3 contains 15 residues. Germline V gene data show CDR1 as LGHNA and CDR2 as YNFKEQ. Trimming shortened V by 0 bases and J by 6 bases, and 12 bases separated the two germline ends. CDR3 DNA sequence: TGTGCCAGCAGCCAAGATCCAGGGTTAAGTCAGCCCCAGCATTTT. Its protein product is CASSQDPGLSQPQHF.

V gene TRBV29-1 combines with J gene TRBJ2-7; 15 nucleotides line up with TRBD2. This CDR3 has 15 residues. J lost 3 bases, V lost 1 base, and 1 base had no gene match. Germline V CDR1 and CDR2: SQVTM, ANQGSEA. This chain's CDR3 is CSVEGTSGRGYEQYF. The CDR3 coding sequence is TGCAGCGTTGAAGGGACTAGCGGGAGGGGCTACGAGCAGTACTTC.

The chain is built from TRBV9 and TRBJ2-7, with D tentatively TRBD1 (6 bases). Germline lookup yields CDR1 SGDLS and CDR2 YYNGEE. Between the trimmed V and J ends, which lost 0 bases and 2 bases, there was a span of 15 bases. This CDR3 is built from 16 residues. The CDR3 loop reads CASSVAPDSQTYEQYF. The DNA of the CDR3 is TGTGCCAGCAGCGTAGCCCCGGACAGTCAGACCTACGAGCAGTACTTC.

The J gene is TRBJ2-3, the V gene TRBV5-6; unclear D gene. Between the trimmed V and J ends, which lost 4 bases and 2 bases, there was a span of 5 bases. Germline V CDR1 and CDR2: SGHDT, YYEEEE. The CDR3 extends over 12 amino acids. CDR3 sequence reads: CASSLYTDTQYF. The CDR3 coding sequence is TGTGCCAGCAGCCTCTACACAGATACGCAGTATTTT.

V is TRBV18 and J is TRBJ2-5; 10 positions match TRBD1. The V and J ends lost 0 bases and 5 bases, in that order; junction bases with no gene match: 3. In germline, CDR1 is KGHSH, CDR2 LQKENI. This CDR3 spans 15 amino acids. CDR3 coding DNA: TGTGCCAGCTCACCACCGACAGGGGGCTGGGAGACCCAGTACTTC. Its protein product is CASSPPTGGWETQYF.

The genes are TRBV5-1 and TRBJ2-7; 9 nucleotides line up with TRBD2. Looked up from germline, CDR1 is SGHRS and CDR2 is YFSETQ. The CDR3 covers 17 residues. Germline trimming cut 0 bases from V and 5 bases from J; bases unmatched to any gene: 12. The CDR3 sequence is CASSLGDSGTSIHEQYF. CDR3 in DNA: TGCGCCAGCAGCTTGGGGGATTCCGGGACTAGCATCCACGAGCAGTACTTC.

Regarding this clone: Other nucleotide sequences from this sample produce the same CDR3. The chain employs TRBV30 and TRBJ2-5; D remains unclear. The CDR3 covers 15 residues. Germline loops: CDR1 GTSNPN, CDR2 SVGIG (reference sequence). V lost 0 bases and J 0 bases, leaving 11 bases between the germline ends. CDR3 sequence: CAWSVAGGNQETQYF. CDR3 bases: TGTGCCTGGAGTGTAGCCGGCGGTAACCAAGAGACCCAGTACTTC.

CDR3 amino acids: CASSPEYYEQYF. CDR3 nucleotides: TGTGCCAGCTCACCCGAATACTACGAGCAGTACTTC. The chain joins TRBV18 to TRBJ2-7; D gene unclear. Germline V gene sequence: CDR1 KGHSH, CDR2 LQKENI. Trimming removed 3 bases from V and 3 bases from J, with 6 bases in between. The CDR3 length is 12 residues.

V and J are TRBV2 and TRBJ2-7, with 7 bases matching TRBD2. The CDR3 has 15 residues. V dropped 7 bases and J dropped 3; count of bases not matched to a gene: 12. Looked up from germline, CDR1 is SNHLY and CDR2 is FYNNEI. The CDR3 sequence: CASTTGTTLIYEQYF. The CDR3 DNA is TGTGCCAGCACCACCGGGACTACTCTAATCTACGAGCAGTACTTC.

The genes are TRBV28 and TRBJ2-1; tentative D call: TRBD2 (7 bases). Looked up from germline, CDR1 is MDHEN and CDR2 is SYDVKM. The CDR3 consists of 15 residues. V lost 2 bases and J lost 6, with 14 bases in between. The CDR3 DNA reads as TGTGCCAGCAGTTTAGGGTGGGGGGGCGTCAATGAGCAGTTCTTC. Its protein product is CASSLGWGGVNEQFF.